This T cell receptor (beta chain) emerged from a study of response to subunit inactivated influenza vaccine. This clonotype was counted between two and nine times. Antigen unknown. The CDR3 length is 15 residues. CDR1 WSHSY and CDR2 SAAADI come from the germline V gene. With V trimmed by 5 bases and J by 5 bases, 10 bases remained unmatched. General observations from the study: That few new T cells are recruited by each seasonal influenza vaccination was the authors' suggestion.

TCRdb itself ran the RT-PCR reads through MiXCR, one entry per CDR3 protein. The table has approximately 530,000 distinct CDR3 sequences, 10% to 15% seen once. The rearrangement uses TRBV10-2 and TRBJ1-1; 8 bases are a match to TRBD1. The TCR comes from a man aged 50 or older who received an inactivated influenza vaccine. Material: PBMCs from blood, obtained 45 days after vaccination. The CDR3 loop is CASSPETGEGTEAFF. The DNA for the CDR3 is TGCGCCAGCAGTCCCGAGACAGGGGAGGGGACTGAAGCTTTCTTT.